This T cell receptor (beta chain) came from a study of cytomegalovirus exposure and HLA in healthy donors. Broader study findings: Investigators reported 150 to 200 TCR beta chains as tied to cytomegalovirus.

This PCR relied on a set of 60 Vbeta primers and 13 Jbeta primers. Assay used: immunoSEQ multiplex PCR; TCRdb lists only in-frame clones, some missing. Of around 200,000 clones listed, around 80% are singletons. This clone was counted only a few times. Its target is unknown. Sequencing was done on a sample of PBMCs. This clonotype originated in a middle-aged woman in good health and CMV-seronegative.

CDR3 amino acids: CASSSFQTTINPYGYTF. The CDR3 nucleotides are TGTGCCAGCAGCTCGTTCCAGACAACCATAAATCCTTATGGCTACACCTTC. The chain couples TRBV7-8 to TRBJ1-2; D remains ambiguous. The CDR3 is 17 residues long. V lost 4 bases and J 5 bases, leaving 23 bases between the germline ends. Germline V CDR1 and CDR2: SGHVS, FQNEAQ.